Presented here are 28 T cell receptor beta chains from one specimen sequenced in a study of control samples from healthy donors and cancer patients. The method was immunoSEQ multiplex PCR; TCRdb's version includes in-frame clones alone and lacks a portion of them. The table records some 170,000 clones, around 94% of them present only once. The sequenced sample consisted of PBMCs. The receptors here all came from a man between 60 and 70 years old with colorectal cancer.

This clone has more than one count but fewer than ten. This chain links TRBV6-5 with TRBJ1-2; 9 nucleotides agree with TRBD1. The CDR3 consists of 14 residues. After removal of 6 bases from V and 0 bases from J, the junction contained 2 bases not matched to a gene. Germline V lookup: CDR1 MNHEY, CDR2 SVGAGI. In DNA, the CDR3 is TGTGCCAGCAGAGGGACAGGGACTAACTATGGCTACACCTTC. As protein: CASRGTGTNYGYTF.

The V and J genes are TRBV7-9 and TRBJ1-3, with D possibly matching TRBD1 (6 bases). V gave up 5 bases and J gave up 9 bases, with 11 bases separating them. The CDR3 runs to 12 residues. The germline V gene encodes CDR1 SEHNR and CDR2 FQNEAQ (reference sequence). CDR3 amino acids: CASSVTGATIYF. CDR3 nucleotide sequence: TGTGCCAGCAGCGTGACAGGAGCCACCATATATTTT.

This chain's CDR3 is CASSRAGPGNTIYF. As DNA, the CDR3 is TGTGCCAGCAGCAGGGCGGGACCTGGAAACACCATATATTTT. The genes are TRBV6-5 and TRBJ1-3, with TRBD1 as a possible D gene (5 bases). This CDR3 has 14 residues. Germline V lookup: CDR1 MNHEY, CDR2 SVGAGI. With 6 bases removed from V and 2 bases from J, the gap between germline ends came to 11 bases.

The chain couples TRBV6-2 or TRBV6-3 to TRBJ2-7; D remains unclear. Per the germline V gene, CDR1 is MNHEY and CDR2 is SVGEGT. V lost 5 bases and J 5 bases, leaving 16 bases between the germline ends. This CDR3 is built from 14 residues. CDR3 amino acids: CASSDPRLTNEQYF. CDR3 nucleotides: TGTGCCAGCAGTGACCCCCGGTTAACCAACGAGCAGTACTTC.

CDR3 bases: TGTGCCAGCAGTGACGGGACAGGGGAAAATGGCTACACCTTC. This codes for CASSDGTGENGYTF. This chain links TRBV6-4 with TRBJ1-2; 10 bases agree with TRBD1. The CDR3 consists of 14 residues. Germline values: CDR1 MRHNA, CDR2 SNTAGT. J lost 6 bases, V lost 2 bases, and 3 bases had no gene match.

This chain joins TRBV27 and TRBJ2-5; unclear D gene. Trimming shortened V by 5 bases and J by 2 bases, and 15 bases separated the two germline ends. Germline V gene lookup returns CDR1 MNHEY and CDR2 SMNVEV (reference sequence). The CDR3 spans 15 residues. The CDR3 spells CASSARHVPQETQYF. The CDR3 bases are TGTGCCAGCAGTGCCCGACATGTCCCGCAAGAGACCCAGTACTTC.

V usage is TRBV27 and J usage is TRBJ2-1; 13 positions match TRBD2. With 5 bases clipped from V and 2 bases from J, the junction kept 3 bases outside the gene matches. Germline values: CDR1 MNHEY, CDR2 SMNVEV (reference sequence). This CDR3 is 16 amino acids long. CDR3 protein: CASSETSGGAYNEQFF. In DNA form, the CDR3 reads TGTGCCAGCAGTGAAACTAGCGGGGGGGCCTACAATGAGCAGTTCTTC.

The chain is built from TRBV6-6 and TRBJ1-4; D uncertain. This CDR3 region has 13 residues. Germline V gene lookup returns CDR1 MNHNY and CDR2 SVGAGI (reference sequence). V was clipped by 4 bases and J by 6 bases, with 9 bases between them. This CDR3 reads CASSSDLYEKLFF. The CDR3 nucleotides read TGTGCCAGCAGTTCCGACCTCTATGAAAAACTGTTTTTT.

This clone was found a few times. The rearrangement uses TRBV5-1 and TRBJ2-7; 8 bases line up with TRBD1. Germline lookup yields CDR1 SGHRS and CDR2 YFSETQ. V lost 1 base and J lost 1; bases outside the gene matches: 4. This CDR3 has 15 residues. CDR3 nucleotide sequence: TGCGCCAGCAGCTTGCAGGGGGCTAGATCCTACGAGCAGTACTTC. This codes for CASSLQGARSYEQYF.

The gene calls are TRBV9 and TRBJ1-2; possibly TRBD1 for D (5 bases). The CDR3 covers 12 residues. CDR1 is SGDLS and CDR2 is YYNGEE in the germline V gene. V lost 4 bases, J lost 4 bases, and 8 bases lay in between. The CDR3 here is CASSKGSYGYTF. CDR3 DNA sequence: TGTGCCAGCAGCAAGGGGAGCTATGGCTACACCTTC.

The gene calls are TRBV12-3 or TRBV12-4 and TRBJ2-3; unclear D gene. This CDR3 region has 13 residues. V gave up 2 bases and J gave up 6 bases, with 9 bases separating them. The CDR3 sequence is CASSLSGEDTQYF. CDR3 nucleotides: TGTGCCAGCAGTTTAAGTGGCGAGGATACGCAGTATTTT.

The V gene is TRBV4-1, the J gene TRBJ2-6; D remains ambiguous. The CDR3 extends over 18 amino acids. Germline CDR1 MGHRA, CDR2 YSYEKL. Trimming stripped 0 bases from V and 0 bases from J, with 12 bases between. The CDR3 protein is CASSQEAHWTSGANVLTF. The CDR3 DNA follows: TGCGCCAGCAGCCAAGAGGCGCATTGGACCTCTGGGGCCAACGTCCTGACTTTC.

This chain uses TRBV7-9 with TRBJ2-6; 7 nucleotides align to TRBD1. The J segment lost 4 bases and the V segment lost 3 bases, leaving 6 bases of the junction unmatched. The length of the CDR3 is 16 residues. Germline CDR1 and CDR2: SEHNR and FQNEAQ (reference sequence). CDR3 protein: CASSLETGAGANVLTF. CDR3 DNA sequence: TGTGCCAGCAGCTTGGAAACAGGGGCGGGGGCCAACGTCCTGACTTTC.

This sequence joins TRBV27 and TRBJ1-6; TRBD1 matches at 9 bases. V was clipped by 6 bases and J by 9 bases; unmatched bases: 6. Germline V gene lookup returns CDR1 MNHEY and CDR2 SMNVEV (reference sequence). The CDR3 has 14 amino acids. This CDR3 reads CASSLDRGGSPLHF. The CDR3 DNA is TGTGCCAGCAGCCTGGACAGGGGAGGTTCACCCCTCCACTTT.

The rearrangement links TRBV4-3 to TRBJ1-5; D might be TRBD1 (5 bases). Per the germline V gene, CDR1 is LGHNA and CDR2 is YSLEER. Trimming took 0 bases from V and 5 from J, leaving 11 bases between them. This CDR3 has 15 residues. CDR3 sequence: CASSQEAQGYQPQHF. DNA for the CDR3: TGCGCCAGCAGCCAAGAGGCCCAGGGTTATCAGCCCCAGCATTTT.

The CDR3 bases are TGTGCCAGCAGTCCAACGACAGGGGACTATGGCTACACCTTC. Its protein is CASSPTTGDYGYTF. The rearrangement links TRBV6-6 to TRBJ1-2, with 8 nucleotides matching TRBD1. Trimming cost V 5 bases and J 3 bases; bases outside gene matches: 5. Germline V gene lookup returns CDR1 MNHNY and CDR2 SVGAGI (reference sequence). The CDR3 is 14 residues long.

This clone was observed once. The J gene is TRBJ2-3, the V gene TRBV11-2; 7 bases map to TRBD2. The length of the CDR3 is 17 residues. Germline values: CDR1 SGHAT, CDR2 FQNNGV. With 0 bases clipped from V and 1 base from J, the junction kept 7 bases outside the gene matches. The CDR3 is CASSLELAGVGTDTQYF. The CDR3 region has the DNA TGTGCCAGCAGCTTAGAACTTGCGGGGGTCGGCACAGATACGCAGTATTTT.

The V call is TRBV7-2, the J call TRBJ1-1; D is ambiguous. V lost 1 base and J 4 bases, leaving 10 bases between the germline ends. CDR3 length equals 14 residues. Germline V CDR1 and CDR2: SGHTA, FQGNSA. This CDR3 reads CASSLGPVATEAFF. For the CDR3, the DNA is TGTGCCAGCAGCTTAGGCCCGGTGGCCACTGAAGCTTTCTTT. Full variable domain (missing parts from reference TRBV7-2 and TRBJ1-1): GAGVSQSPSNKVTEKGKDVELRCDPISGHTALYWYRQSLGQGLEFLIYFQGNSAPDKSGLPSDRFSAERTGGSVSTLTIQRTQQEDSAVYLCASSLGPVATEAFFGQGTRLTVV.

The gene calls are TRBV30 and TRBJ1-4; TRBD1 agrees at 8 bases. The CDR3 consists of 13 residues. CDR1 is GTSNPN and CDR2 is SVGIG in the germline V gene (reference sequence). Trimming removed 8 bases from V and 2 bases from J; junction bases left unmatched: 4. The CDR3 here is CATRQGTNEKLFF. Written as DNA, the CDR3 is TGTGCCACCCGACAGGGGACTAATGAAAAACTGTTTTTT.

This clone appeared a single time. Other DNA sequences within the sample encode an identical CDR3. This rearrangement joins TRBV29-1 to TRBJ1-3, with a tentative D call TRBD1 (6 bases). V lost 6 bases and J lost 4, with 7 bases in between. The germline gives CDR1 SQVTM, CDR2 ANQGSEA. CDR3 size: 11 residues. CDR3 DNA: TGCAGCGTGAGGGGGGGAAACACCATATATTTT. Its translation is CSVRGGNTIYF.

The CDR3 sequence is CASSFRELTNYGYTF. CDR3 bases: TGTGCCAGCAGTTTTAGGGAACTTACTAACTATGGCTACACCTTC. The chain links TRBV28 to TRBJ1-2; no clear D gene. Germline CDR1 MDHEN, CDR2 SYDVKM. V was trimmed by 3 bases and J by 0 bases, leaving 11 bases between them. CDR3 length: 15 residues.

The chain combines TRBV29-1 with TRBJ1-1, with D maybe TRBD1 (6 bases). Looked up from germline, CDR1 is SQVTM and CDR2 is ANQGSEA. The germline V and J ends were trimmed by 6 bases and 1 base, with 12 bases remaining between them. The CDR3 loop spans 13 amino acids. In DNA form, the CDR3 reads TGCAGCGTAGCCGGGACACAGAACACTGAAGCTTTCTTT. Encoded protein: CSVAGTQNTEAFF.

J is TRBJ2-5 and V is TRBV6-2 or TRBV6-3; perhaps TRBD1 as D (6 bases). Trimming stripped 5 bases from V and 4 bases from J, with 17 bases between. The CDR3 spans 15 residues. Germline CDR1 is MNHEY and CDR2 is SVGEGT. The CDR3 reads CASSLRAGAGETQYF. The CDR3 DNA follows: TGTGCCAGCAGTCTCAGGGCAGGGGCAGGAGAGACCCAGTACTTC.

The V gene is TRBV5-1, the J gene TRBJ1-2, with a weak D call TRBD1 (6 bases). The ends were cut back, 0 bases at V and 3 bases at J, with 15 bases in the middle. The CDR3 totals 16 residues. Germline V gene lookup returns CDR1 SGHRS and CDR2 YFSETQ. CDR3 region: CASSLAIGQNHYGYTF. CDR3 nucleotide sequence: TGCGCCAGCAGCTTGGCCATAGGACAGAACCACTATGGCTACACCTTC.

The chain recombines TRBV6-2 or TRBV6-3 with TRBJ1-1; D may be TRBD1 (5 bases). Germline CDR1 MNHEY, CDR2 SVGEGT. This CDR3 is built from 17 residues. Trimming stripped 5 bases from V and 1 base from J, with 20 bases between. The CDR3 protein is CASSRFSGTLGNTEAFF. Here the CDR3 DNA reads TGTGCCAGCAGTCGCTTTTCCGGGACTCTTGGGAACACTGAAGCTTTCTTT.

The chain employs TRBV3-1 (or the pseudogene TRBV3-2) and TRBJ1-5; D is unresolved. With 0 bases removed from V and 6 bases from J, the gap between germline ends came to 9 bases. The length of the CDR3 is 14 residues. Germline V lookup: CDR1 LGHDT, CDR2 YNNKEL (reference sequence). This chain's CDR3 is CASSQDFGSQPQHF. CDR3 DNA sequence: TGTGCCAGCAGCCAAGATTTCGGGAGTCAGCCCCAGCATTTT.

The V call is TRBV19, the J call TRBJ1-2, with 8 bases matching TRBD1. The length of the CDR3 is 14 residues. Trimming cost V 6 bases and J 7 bases; bases outside gene matches: 10. Germline lookup yields CDR1 LNHDA and CDR2 SQIVND (reference sequence). The CDR3 nucleotides read TGTGCCAGTAGACCCGGACAGGGATCGGGTGGCTACACCTTC. Translated: CASRPGQGSGGYTF. The full variable domain, completed using reference TRBV19 and TRBJ1-2, is DGGITQSPKYLFRKEGQNVTLSCEQNLNHDAMYWYRQDPGQGLRLIYYSQIVNDFQKGDIAEGYSVSREKKESFPLTVTSAQKNPTAFYLCASRPGQGSGGYTFGSGTRLTVV.

The J gene is TRBJ1-6, the V gene TRBV6-2 or TRBV6-3; a weak D match, TRBD1 (6 bases). V was cut by 6 bases and J by 15 bases, with 36 bases left in between. The germline CDR1 and CDR2 sequences are MNHEY and SVGEGT. The CDR3 sequence is 19 residues long. The CDR3 protein is CASSPVGGAVRGGLSRLHF. The CDR3 DNA follows: TGTGCCAGCAGCCCTGTTGGGGGCGCAGTTAGAGGAGGACTGAGTCGCCTCCACTTT.